This T cell receptor (beta chain) stems from a study of cytomegalovirus exposure and HLA in healthy donors. The study's findings and limits: The classifier was said to identify cytomegalovirus status with high specificity and sensitivity. Most sequenced TCRs were rare (though some public TCRs occurred in many donors). The tendency of first-cohort TCR clusters to co-occur in the 90 to 150 validation repertoires was the finding of a later analysis.

With regard to this clone: Its antigen is unknown.

Only in-frame clones appear in the TCRdb table, and some are missing; sequencing was by immunoSEQ multiplex PCR. The profile shows roughly 180,000 clones, around nine tenths of them singletons. The V gene's germline CDR1 is SGHTS and CDR2 YDEGEE. Deletions cut 4 bases from V and 4 bases from J, with 17 bases between. CDR3 length: 15 residues. The gene calls are TRBV5-8 and TRBJ2-5; the D gene is possibly TRBD1 (6 bases). Input material: PBMCs. This receptor was identified in a man aged 30 to 45 in good health and CMV-seropositive. The CDR3 reads CASSPGQSGPETQYF. The CDR3 DNA reads as TGTGCCAGCAGCCCAGGACAGTCGGGCCCAGAGACCCAGTACTTC.